Presented here are 19 T cell receptor beta chains from one specimen sequenced in a study of T cells in Graves' hyperthyroidism and ophthalmopathy. Amplified TCR beta CDR3 regions derived from RNA transcripts. A set of HTBI primers served as the primers for a first-round RT-PCR of the TCR CDR3. MiXCR, run by TCRdb on the multiplex PCR reads, gives a single entry per CDR3 protein. The sample carries around 600,000 distinct CDR3 sequences, around 15% recorded once. The sample taken for sequencing was blood. The receptors come from a woman between 50 and 59 years old with Graves' ophthalmopathy.

This clonotype was found many times. The chain is built from TRBV7-2 and TRBJ2-1; 15 bases are shared with TRBD2. The germline gives CDR1 SGHTA, CDR2 FQGNSA. V lost 5 bases to trimming and J lost 7 bases; unmatched junction nucleotides: 6. The CDR3 contains 16 residues. CDR3 DNA sequence: TGTGCCAGCAGCCACGAGGGACTAGCGGGAGGTAATGAGCAGTTCTTC. Protein: CASSHEGLAGGNEQFF.

This clonotype was counted many times. This sequence joins TRBV20-1 and TRBJ2-1; tentatively, D is TRBD1 or TRBD2 (5 bases each). Germline-derived CDR1 and CDR2 are DFQATT and SNEGSKA (reference sequence). The CDR3 totals 15 residues. Deletions cut 4 bases from V and 5 bases from J, with 18 bases between. The DNA of the CDR3 is TGCAGTGCTATACGACCCGGGACCGTTAACAATGAGCAGTTCTTC. Translated, it gives CSAIRPGTVNNEQFF.

At least ten counts were recorded for this clonotype. The chain employs TRBV18 and TRBJ2-4, with D maybe TRBD1 (5 bases). Germline V gene lookup returns CDR1 KGHSH and CDR2 LQKENI. Trimming stripped 6 bases from V and 0 bases from J, with 12 bases between. CDR3 length: 15 amino acids. CDR3 nucleotides: TGTGCCAGCTCCCAACAGGATTTAGCCAAAAACATTCAGTACTTC. Translating gives CASSQQDLAKNIQYF.

This clonotype was observed a few times. The rearrangement uses TRBV9 and TRBJ2-3; possible D gene TRBD2, 6 bases. Trimming took off 2 bases at V and 5 bases at J, with 15 bases between the two ends. The length of the CDR3 is 15 residues. Germline CDR1 is SGDLS and CDR2 is YYNGEE. The CDR3 nucleotides read TGTGCCAGCAGCGTTCGGGACTCCACAGTAGATACGCAGTATTTT. Protein product: CASSVRDSTVDTQYF.

This chain connects TRBV20-1 to TRBJ2-4; D could derive from TRBD1 or TRBD2 (6 bases each). Trimming shortened V by 3 bases and J by 1 base, and 13 bases separated the two germline ends. The germline V gene encodes CDR1 DFQATT and CDR2 SNEGSKA (reference sequence). The CDR3 covers 15 residues. This chain's CDR3 is CSASRGRLAKNIQYF. For the CDR3, the DNA is TGCAGTGCTAGTCGGGGGCGCTTGGCCAAAAACATTCAGTACTTC.

The V and J genes are TRBV7-9 and TRBJ2-1, with no clear D. Germline V gene lookup returns CDR1 SEHNR and CDR2 FQNEAQ (reference sequence). Trimming pared 7 bases from V and 6 bases from J, leaving 4 bases between. The CDR3 consists of 10 residues. CDR3 in amino acids: CASKGNEQFF. CDR3 sequence (DNA): TGTGCCAGCAAGGGCAATGAGCAGTTCTTC.

In this sample, this clonotype turned up many times. V and J are TRBV28 and TRBJ2-4, with 7 bases aligning to TRBD2. The germline V gene encodes CDR1 MDHEN and CDR2 SYDVKM. V shed 2 bases and J 4 bases; nucleotides not matched to a gene: 2. The CDR3 covers 14 residues. CDR3 residues: CASSLAGVKNIQYF. The CDR3 DNA reads as TGTGCCAGCAGTTTAGCGGGGGTGAAAAACATTCAGTACTTC.

This clonotype occurred a few times. V usage is TRBV6-5 and J usage is TRBJ1-4; a possible D gene is TRBD1 (5 bases). This CDR3 contains 14 residues. Trimming shortened V by 1 base and J by 7 bases, and 10 bases separated the two germline ends. Germline CDR1 and CDR2: MNHEY and SVGAGI. In DNA form, the CDR3 reads TGTGCCAGCAGTTACTGGGGGAGGGCTGAAAAACTGTTTTTT. It translates to CASSYWGRAEKLFF.

At least ten counts were recorded for this clonotype. CDR3 in amino acids: CSARPGTSGPYEQYF. The CDR3 DNA reads as TGCAGTGCTAGGCCCGGGACTAGCGGCCCCTACGAGCAGTACTTC. The rearrangement joins TRBV20-1 to TRBJ2-7; TRBD2 aligns across 11 bases. This CDR3 has 15 residues. The germline V gene has CDR1 DFQATT and CDR2 SNEGSKA (reference sequence). The J segment lost 2 bases and the V segment lost 3 bases, leaving 6 bases of the junction unmatched.

In this sample, this clonotype turned up many times. V is TRBV30 and J is TRBJ1-1; unclear D gene. The ends were cut back, 4 bases at V and 2 bases at J, with 11 bases in the middle. The germline CDR1 and CDR2 sequences are GTSNPN and SVGIG (reference sequence). The CDR3 has 13 residues. CDR3 nucleotides: TGTGCCTGGAAAGCTAGGATTAACACTGAAGCTTTCTTT. Translation gives CAWKARINTEAFF.

This CDR3 reads CASSLAKQTNTEAFF. In nucleotides, the CDR3 is TGTGCCAGCAGCTTAGCGAAACAAACTAACACTGAAGCTTTCTTT. The rearrangement uses TRBV5-5 and TRBJ1-1, with D unclear. The V gene's germline CDR1 is SGHKS and CDR2 YYEKEE (reference sequence). V was pared by 2 bases and J by 2 bases, with 13 bases between. The CDR3 has 15 amino acids.

There are many counts of this clonotype. Written as DNA, the CDR3 is TGTGCCAGCAGCTCACCCACCTGGGGGTCAGGACACCAAGAGACCCAGTACTTC. Amino acids: CASSSPTWGSGHQETQYF. The chain joins TRBV5-8 to TRBJ2-5; D might be TRBD1 or TRBD2, each matching 5 bases. Germline assignment: CDR1 SGHTS and CDR2 YDEGEE. The CDR3 has 18 residues. V was shortened by 3 bases and J by 0 bases, with 21 bases between the two germline ends.

This clonotype occurred many times. The chain has TRBV7-9 and TRBJ2-7, with 8 bases that match TRBD1. The CDR3 totals 16 residues. CDR1 is SEHNR and CDR2 is FQNEAQ in the germline V gene (reference sequence). With V trimmed by 2 bases and J by 2 bases, 8 bases remained unmatched. Here the CDR3 DNA reads TGTGCCAGCAGCTTACCAAAAGACAGGGGCACCTACGAGCAGTACTTC. Amino acids: CASSLPKDRGTYEQYF.

About this clonotype itself: The junction departs from the called germline gene at one end, perhaps through a read error. The gene calls are TRBV25-1 and TRBJ1-6; no definite D call. Germline lookup yields CDR1 MGHDK and CDR2 SYGVNS. The CDR3 has 16 residues. CDR3 DNA sequence: TGTGCCAGCGGTGAGTCATGGGTCTTTGCTCCCTCACCCCTCCACTTT. Residues: CASGESWVFAPSPLHF.

In this sample, this clonotype turned up many times. The chain links TRBV20-1 to TRBJ2-1; perhaps TRBD1 as D (5 bases). The CDR3 contains 17 residues. Germline CDR1 is DFQATT and CDR2 is SNEGSKA (reference sequence). The ends were cut back, 0 bases at V and 5 bases at J, with 20 bases in the middle. The CDR3 region has the DNA TGCAGTGCTAGAGAAACCCCTATGGGGCGGTTGAACAATGAGCAGTTCTTC. Translation: CSARETPMGRLNNEQFF.

This clonotype occurred many times. The genes are TRBV5-1 and TRBJ1-1; no clear D. V lost 0 bases and J lost 10, with 10 bases in between. This CDR3 has 12 residues. The germline gives CDR1 SGHRS, CDR2 YFSETQ. In nucleotides, the CDR3 is TGCGCCAGCAGCTTGGATCGGCTAGGAGCTTTCTTT. Amino acid sequence: CASSLDRLGAFF. Using reference TRBV5-1 and TRBJ1-1 for the parts outside the CDR3, the full variable domain is KAGVTQTPRYLIKTRGQQVTLSCSPISGHRSVSWYQQTPGQGLQFLFEYFSETQRNKGNFPGRFSGRQFSNSRSEMNVSTLELGDSALYLCASSLDRLGAFFGQGTRLTVV.

Concerning this clonotype: One end of the junction does not line up with germline, which may come from a read error. This chain joins TRBV27 and TRBJ1-1; perhaps TRBD1 as D (6 bases). In germline, CDR1 is MNHEY, CDR2 SMNVEV (reference sequence). The length of the CDR3 is 14 residues. CDR3 nucleotide sequence: TGTGCCAGCAGTCCGTGGGACAAAAACACTGGAGCTTTCTTT. Its translation is CASSPWDKNTGAFF.

This clonotype was seen once. The V gene is TRBV19, the J gene TRBJ2-7, with D unresolved. Trimming pared 1 base from V and 1 base from J, leaving 5 bases between. The germline V gene has CDR1 LNHDA and CDR2 SQIVND (reference sequence). The CDR3 runs to 13 residues. CDR3 nucleotides: TGTGCCAGTAGTATAGGGATTTCCTACGAGCAGTACTTC. It codes for CASSIGISYEQYF.

This clonotype was observed at least ten times. The gene calls are TRBV6-2 or TRBV6-3 and TRBJ2-7; TRBD2 aligns across 7 bases. Germline values: CDR1 MNHEY, CDR2 SVGEGT. Unmatched junction bases numbered 7, after V lost 4 bases and J lost 4 bases. CDR3 length: 14 amino acids. The CDR3 spells CASSSTGGIYEQYF. The CDR3 DNA sequence: TGTGCCAGCAGTTCTACGGGAGGCATATACGAGCAGTACTTC.